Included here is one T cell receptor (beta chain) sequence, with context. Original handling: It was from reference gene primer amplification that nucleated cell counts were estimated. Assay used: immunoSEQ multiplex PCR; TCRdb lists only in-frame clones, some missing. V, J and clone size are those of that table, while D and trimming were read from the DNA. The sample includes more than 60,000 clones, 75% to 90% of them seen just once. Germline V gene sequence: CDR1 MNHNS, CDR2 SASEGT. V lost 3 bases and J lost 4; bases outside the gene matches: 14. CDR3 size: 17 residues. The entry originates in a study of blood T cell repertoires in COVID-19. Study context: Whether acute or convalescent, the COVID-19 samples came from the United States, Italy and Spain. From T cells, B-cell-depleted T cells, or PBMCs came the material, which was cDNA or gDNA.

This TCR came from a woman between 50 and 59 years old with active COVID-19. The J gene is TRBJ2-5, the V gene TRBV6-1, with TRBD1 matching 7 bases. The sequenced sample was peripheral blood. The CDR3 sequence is CASSDQQTGLLVETQYF. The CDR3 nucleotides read TGTGCCAGCAGTGACCAGCAGACAGGGTTGTTAGTAGAGACCCAGTACTTC.